Shown below are 18 T cell receptor beta chains from a single sample sequenced in a study of blood T cell repertoires in COVID-19. Assay used: immunoSEQ multiplex PCR; TCRdb lists only in-frame clones, some missing. Of over 200,000 clones listed, 65% to 90% were seen once; the top ten hold around a sixth. Sample: PBMCs or T cells enriched from blood (not recorded which). These receptors originate from a man aged 18 to 35 who had recovered from COVID-19.

V gene TRBV7-9 combines with J gene TRBJ1-1, with D perhaps TRBD1 (5 bases). The germline V gene encodes CDR1 SEHNR and CDR2 FQNEAQ (reference sequence). V was clipped by 1 base and J by 1 base, with 10 bases between them. The CDR3 contains 15 residues. The CDR3 loop reads CASSLVFGGNTEAFF. CDR3 coding DNA: TGTGCCAGCAGCTTAGTTTTCGGGGGGAACACTGAAGCTTTCTTT.

This chain connects TRBV29-1 to TRBJ2-1; D is perhaps TRBD2 (5 bases). The CDR3 has 14 amino acids. Germline V gene lookup returns CDR1 SQVTM and CDR2 ANQGSEA. V was trimmed by 5 bases and J by 3 bases, leaving 14 bases between them. In nucleotides, the CDR3 is TGCAGCGTTCGGCGGGCAGAACACTACAATGAGCAGTTCTTC. This gives the protein CSVRRAEHYNEQFF.

The chain links TRBV28 to TRBJ1-5; weak D call: TRBD1 (5 bases). V was cut by 6 bases and J by 7 bases, with 19 bases left in between. Germline V gives CDR1 MDHEN, CDR2 SYDVKM. This CDR3 has 15 amino acids. The CDR3 spells CASRHNGGARQPQHF. The CDR3 nucleotides read TGTGCCAGCAGGCACAATGGAGGGGCGAGGCAGCCCCAGCATTTT.

V is TRBV5-4 and J is TRBJ2-1; 12 bases are a match to TRBD2. The CDR3 spans 18 residues. The V segment lost 2 bases and the J segment 1 base; nucleotides outside the gene matches: 7. Germline V gives CDR1 SGHNT, CDR2 YYREEE (reference sequence). CDR3 in amino acids: CASSFRLAGARSYNEQFF. CDR3 DNA sequence: TGTGCCAGCAGCTTCAGACTAGCGGGGGCTCGTTCCTACAATGAGCAGTTCTTC.

J is TRBJ1-5 and V is TRBV5-8; tentative D call: TRBD1 (6 bases). The V gene lost 7 bases and the J gene lost 7 bases, with 12 bases spanning the gap. In germline, CDR1 is SGHTS, CDR2 YDEGEE. The CDR3 is 12 residues long. The CDR3 DNA sequence: TGTGCCAGCCACAGGGTTCTGCAGCCCCAGCATTTT. Protein sequence: CASHRVLQPQHF.

This clone was seen only a few times. V is TRBV19 and J is TRBJ1-5, with D unclear. Germline assignment: CDR1 LNHDA and CDR2 SQIVND (reference sequence). This CDR3 spans 16 amino acids. Trimming took 2 bases from V and 5 from J, leaving 16 bases between them. DNA for the CDR3: TGTGCCAGTAGTATACTTGGAGGGTCCCGTCATCAGCCCCAGCATTTT. The encoded protein is CASSILGGSRHQPQHF.

The chain links TRBV27 to TRBJ2-4, with TRBD1 matching over 12 bases. Per germline, CDR1 MNHEY and CDR2 SMNVEV (reference sequence). There are 15 residues in the CDR3. V shed 6 bases, J shed 6 bases, and the junction held 6 bases outside the gene matches. The CDR3, as DNA: TGTGCCAGCAGGAGGGACAGGGGGCGAGCAAACATTCAGTACTTC. The encoded protein is CASRRDRGRANIQYF.

The chain links TRBV6-6 to TRBJ1-3, with D maybe TRBD1 (6 bases). CDR3 length: 18 amino acids. Germline CDR1 and CDR2: MNHNY and SVGAGI (reference sequence). V was cut by 5 bases and J by 0 bases, with 20 bases left in between. Written as DNA, the CDR3 is TGTGCCAGCAGTCCCCGGGCGGCAGGGGCTCGCTCTGGAAACACCATATATTTT. Its protein is CASSPRAAGARSGNTIYF.

This sequence joins TRBV6-4 and TRBJ2-1; 13 nucleotides match TRBD2. Germline V gene sequence: CDR1 MRHNA, CDR2 SNTAGT. V lost 0 bases to trimming and J lost 8 bases; unmatched junction nucleotides: 1. The CDR3 consists of 15 residues. The CDR3 bases are TGTGCCAGCAGTGACTCACTAGCGGGAGGGCATGAGCAGTTCTTC. Translation: CASSDSLAGGHEQFF.

CDR3 sequence: CASSEGRVHYDTF. CDR3 nucleotides: TGTGCCAGCAGTGAGGGCCGGGTTCATTACGACACCTTC. This chain links TRBV28 with TRBJ1-2; D unresolved. V shed 5 bases and J shed 12 bases, with 19 bases lying between them. Germline assignment: CDR1 MDHEN and CDR2 SYDVKM. This CDR3 is built from 13 residues.

V is TRBV30 and J is TRBJ1-5; 9 bases agree with TRBD1. The CDR3 is 13 residues long. The V and J ends lost 5 bases and 6 bases, in that order; junction bases with no gene match: 5. CDR1 GTSNPN and CDR2 SVGIG come from the germline V gene (reference sequence). The CDR3 coding sequence is TGTGCCTGGGAAACAGGGGGCGGTCAGCCCCAGCATTTT. This encodes CAWETGGGQPQHF.

This chain joins TRBV3-1 (or the pseudogene TRBV3-2) and TRBJ2-7, with D perhaps TRBD1 (5 bases). The germline V gene has CDR1 LGHDT and CDR2 YNNKEL (reference sequence). V was clipped by 2 bases and J by 6 bases, with 17 bases between them. This CDR3 comprises 15 residues. The CDR3 reads CASSQRGVVVREQYF. The CDR3 nucleotides read TGTGCCAGCAGCCAAAGGGGCGTGGTGGTGCGCGAGCAGTACTTC.

Comment on this clone: Other DNA sequences in the sample encode the same CDR3. In nucleotides, the CDR3 is TGTGCCAGCAGCCAAACAGGGAAGGATCAGCCCCAGCATTTT. Residues: CASSQTGKDQPQHF. The chain has TRBV3-1 (or the pseudogene TRBV3-2) and TRBJ1-5, with D possibly matching TRBD1 (6 bases). The V end lost 2 bases, the J end lost 5 bases, and 10 bases lay between the germline ends. CDR1 and CDR2 (germline): LGHDT, YNNKEL (reference sequence). The CDR3 consists of 14 residues.

The chain employs TRBV10-3 and TRBJ2-7; 9 positions match TRBD1. CDR3 length: 13 amino acids. Germline V CDR1 and CDR2: ENHRY, SYGVKD. The junction had 3 bases not matched to a gene; V was cut back by 8 bases and J by 1 base. For the CDR3, the DNA is TGTGCCATCGGGACAGGGAATTCCTACGAGCAGTACTTC. Residues: CAIGTGNSYEQYF.

This clone has just one count. The rearrangement uses TRBV6-5 and TRBJ2-7; 8 bases are shared with TRBD2. Trimming at V came to 7 bases and at J to 2 bases, leaving 4 bases not matched to a gene. The CDR3 runs 13 residues. Germline lookup yields CDR1 MNHEY and CDR2 SVGAGI. The CDR3: CASMRGAAYEQYF. Here the CDR3 DNA reads TGTGCCAGCATGCGGGGGGCTGCCTACGAGCAGTACTTC.

The rearrangement uses TRBV24-1 and TRBJ2-5; 7 bases map to TRBD2. After removal of 5 bases from V and 2 bases from J, the junction contained 16 bases not matched to a gene. The CDR3 loop spans 18 amino acids. Germline V CDR1 and CDR2: KGHDR, SFDVKD. DNA of the CDR3: TGTGCCACCAGTGGCCCGGGGCCGGGAGGAAGCCTTCAAGAGACCCAGTACTTC. Amino acid sequence: CATSGPGPGGSLQETQYF.

The chain couples TRBV5-1 to TRBJ2-2; 8 nucleotides match TRBD1. CDR1 SGHRS and CDR2 YFSETQ come from the germline V gene. The CDR3 spans 16 residues. The ends lost 6 bases at V and 5 bases at J; junction bases unmatched: 12. The CDR3 is CASNPWQGAKTGELFF. The CDR3 coding sequence is TGCGCCAGCAACCCTTGGCAGGGGGCTAAGACCGGGGAGCTGTTTTTT.

This clone came up a few times. The chain employs TRBV30 and TRBJ1-5; D might be TRBD1 (6 bases). Trimming left V 1 base short and J 6 bases short, with 10 bases between. CDR3 length equals 13 residues. Germline V gene lookup returns CDR1 GTSNPN and CDR2 SVGIG (reference sequence). CDR3 sequence reads: CAWSGGGVQPQHF. CDR3 DNA: TGTGCCTGGAGTGGGGGGGGCGTTCAGCCCCAGCATTTT.